One sample yielded the 9 T cell receptor beta chains listed below, sequenced in a study of monozygotic twins with cystic fibrosis. Here immunoSEQ multiplex PCR was the method, and the copy in TCRdb shows in-frame clones only, minus some. This sample yields about 36,000 clones, of which about 80% are seen a single time; roughly 1.8% belongs to the top ten. What was sequenced was blood. These receptors originate from a girl aged 2-10 years with cystic fibrosis.

The chain uses TRBV9 and TRBJ2-5, with 7 bases that match TRBD1. Per germline, CDR1 SGDLS and CDR2 YYNGEE. The CDR3 is 17 amino acids. The trim removed 3 bases at V and 2 bases at J, leaving 13 bases unmatched. The CDR3 bases are TGTGCCAGCAGCGGGGTGTACCTTGGGACAGATCAAGAGACCCAGTACTTC. Its protein is CASSGVYLGTDQETQYF.

This sequence joins TRBV6-5 and TRBJ2-5; 8 nucleotides align to TRBD2. With V trimmed by 1 base and J by 2 bases, 3 bases remained unmatched. The V gene's germline CDR1 is MNHEY and CDR2 SVGAGI. The CDR3 has 15 residues. As DNA, the CDR3 is TGTGCCAGCAGTTACTTCGGGGGGGGGCAAGAGACCCAGTACTTC. Its protein is CASSYFGGGQETQYF.

This chain connects TRBV6-5 to TRBJ1-2; 8 nucleotides line up with TRBD1. The germline CDR1 and CDR2 sequences are MNHEY and SVGAGI. J gave up 8 bases and V 6 bases, and 8 bases lay outside the gene matches. The length of the CDR3 is 13 residues. This CDR3 is CASRMGQAGGYTF. DNA for the CDR3: TGTGCCAGCAGAATGGGACAGGCGGGGGGCTACACCTTC.

The chain is built from TRBV4-2 and TRBJ2-3; TRBD2 agrees at 9 bases. Germline CDR1 is LGHNA and CDR2 is YNFKEQ. This CDR3 contains 16 residues. J was trimmed by 0 bases and V by 4 bases; bases with no gene match: 5. CDR3 bases: TGTGCCAGCAGCCCTCTAGCGGGGCGGAGCACAGATACGCAGTATTTT. Protein product: CASSPLAGRSTDTQYF.

The chain links TRBV7-9 to TRBJ1-5, with D unclear. Germline V lookup: CDR1 SEHNR, CDR2 FQNEAQ (reference sequence). The CDR3 sequence is 14 residues long. Trimming removed 4 bases from V and 7 bases from J, with 14 bases in between. CDR3 nucleotide sequence: TGTGCCAGCAGCTCAGCGGGCATAGGACAGCCCCAGCATTTT. This encodes CASSSAGIGQPQHF.

This sequence joins TRBV9 and TRBJ2-1, with 12 positions matching TRBD2. Germline assignment: CDR1 SGDLS and CDR2 YYNGEE. There are 17 residues in the CDR3. J lost 3 bases, V lost 3 bases, and 7 bases had no gene match. The CDR3 is CASSGGWTSGNYNEQFF. In DNA form, the CDR3 reads TGTGCCAGCAGCGGAGGGTGGACTAGCGGGAACTACAATGAGCAGTTCTTC.

The chain is built from TRBV6-6 and TRBJ2-7; the match to TRBD1 covers 7 bases. The junction had 8 bases not matched to a gene; V was cut back by 6 bases and J by 0 bases. The germline CDR1 and CDR2 sequences are MNHNY and SVGAGI (reference sequence). CDR3 length: 15 amino acids. The CDR3 spells CASSQQDRSSYEQYF. Here the CDR3 DNA reads TGTGCCAGCAGCCAACAGGACAGGAGCTCCTACGAGCAGTACTTC.

The rearrangement joins TRBV4-1 to TRBJ2-7; 9 positions match TRBD1. V gave up 0 bases and J gave up 1 base; unmatched junction bases: 1. Per germline, CDR1 MGHRA and CDR2 YSYEKL. This CDR3 has 15 residues. The CDR3 sequence: CASSQDGTGSYEQYF. CDR3 in DNA: TGCGCCAGCAGCCAAGACGGGACAGGGTCCTACGAGCAGTACTTC.

The chain joins TRBV7-2 to TRBJ2-7; perhaps TRBD2 as D (6 bases). CDR3 length: 15 amino acids. Germline CDR1 is SGHTA and CDR2 is FQGNSA. The V end lost 2 bases, the J end lost 2 bases, and 13 bases lay between the germline ends. The CDR3 bases are TGTGCCAGCAGCTTATTGGGGGGTCGGGCCTACGAGCAGTACTTC. The encoded protein is CASSLLGGRAYEQYF.